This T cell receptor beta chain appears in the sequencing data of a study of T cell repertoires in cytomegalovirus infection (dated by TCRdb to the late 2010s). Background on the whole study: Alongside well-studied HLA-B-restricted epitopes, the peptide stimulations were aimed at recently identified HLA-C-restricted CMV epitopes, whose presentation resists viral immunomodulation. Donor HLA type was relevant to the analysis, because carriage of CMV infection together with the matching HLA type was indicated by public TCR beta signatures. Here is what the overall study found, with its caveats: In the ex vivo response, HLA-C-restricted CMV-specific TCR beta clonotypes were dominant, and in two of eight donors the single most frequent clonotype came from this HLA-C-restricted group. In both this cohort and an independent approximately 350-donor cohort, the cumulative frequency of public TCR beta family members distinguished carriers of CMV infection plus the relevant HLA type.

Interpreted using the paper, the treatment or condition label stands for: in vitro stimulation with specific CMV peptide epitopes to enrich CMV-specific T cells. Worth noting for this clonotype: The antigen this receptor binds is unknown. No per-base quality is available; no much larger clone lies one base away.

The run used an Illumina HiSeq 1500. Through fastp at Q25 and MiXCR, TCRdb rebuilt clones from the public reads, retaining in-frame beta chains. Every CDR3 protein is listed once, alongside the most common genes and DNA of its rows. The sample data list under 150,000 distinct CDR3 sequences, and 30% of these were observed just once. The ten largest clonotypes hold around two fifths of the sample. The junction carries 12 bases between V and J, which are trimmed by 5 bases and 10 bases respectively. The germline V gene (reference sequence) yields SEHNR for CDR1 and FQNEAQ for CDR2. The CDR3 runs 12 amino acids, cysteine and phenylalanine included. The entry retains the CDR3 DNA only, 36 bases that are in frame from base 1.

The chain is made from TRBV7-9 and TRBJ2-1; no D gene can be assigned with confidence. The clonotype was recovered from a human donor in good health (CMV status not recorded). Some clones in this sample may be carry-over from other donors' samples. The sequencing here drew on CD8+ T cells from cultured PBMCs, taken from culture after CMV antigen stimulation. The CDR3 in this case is CASSPRTREQFF. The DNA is TGTGCCAGCAGCCCCAGGACGAGAGAGCAGTTCTTC.